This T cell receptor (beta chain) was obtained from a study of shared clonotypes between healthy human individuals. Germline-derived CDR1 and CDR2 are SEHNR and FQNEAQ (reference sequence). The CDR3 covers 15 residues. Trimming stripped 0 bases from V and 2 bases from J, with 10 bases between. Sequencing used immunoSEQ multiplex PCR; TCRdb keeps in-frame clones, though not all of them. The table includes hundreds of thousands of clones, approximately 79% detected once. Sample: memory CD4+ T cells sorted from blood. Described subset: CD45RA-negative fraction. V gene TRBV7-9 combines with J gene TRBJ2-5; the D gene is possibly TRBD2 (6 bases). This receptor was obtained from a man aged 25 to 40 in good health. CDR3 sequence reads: CASSLAGTSQETQYF. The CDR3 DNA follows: TGTGCCAGCAGCTTAGCGGGGACTTCTCAAGAGACCCAGTACTTC.